This is a list of T cell receptor beta chains from one sample in a study of T cell responses to AZD1222 COVID-19 vaccine. Profiled with immunoSEQ multiplex PCR; TCRdb holds only in-frame clones, not every one. The profile shows over 110,000 clones, 85% to 90% of them singletons. The material sequenced was peripheral blood, taken on day 0 of AZD1222 vaccination. Every receptor here comes from an adult in good health. Each CDR3 is given with its conserved first and last residue. D genes are given only for firm matches. The size field is filled for only some rows; it gives once, few, many or a size class.

v_gene	abundance	j_gene	d_gene	CDR3aa	CDR3nt
TRBV18	.	TRBJ1-1	.	CASSPPGTPNTEAFF	TGTGCCAGCTCACCACCAGGGACACCGAACACTGAAGCTTTCTTT
TRBV30	once	TRBJ1-1	.	CAWSRRGEAFF	TGTGCCTGGAGTAGGAGGGGTGAAGCTTTCTTT
TRBV6-1	.	TRBJ1-6	.	CASRTSDSPLHF	TGTGCCAGCCGGACCTCGGATTCACCCCTCCACTTT
TRBV3-1/TRBV3-2	.	TRBJ1-3	TRBD1	CASSSGTAGNTIYF	TGTGCCAGCAGCTCCGGGACAGCTGGAAACACCATATATTTT
TRBV19	few	TRBJ1-2	TRBD1	CASARDRVLTNYGYTF	TGTGCCAGCGCCCGGGACAGGGTCTTAACTAACTATGGCTACACCTTC
TRBV19	.	TRBJ2-1	TRBD2	CASSGLAGALYNEQFF	TGTGCCAGTAGTGGACTAGCGGGAGCCCTATACAATGAGCAGTTCTTC
TRBV28	once	TRBJ1-2	.	CASSGGARYGYTF	TGTGCCAGCAGCGGGGGGGCGAGGTATGGCTACACCTTC
TRBV28	once	TRBJ2-7	.	CASSLFRDEQYF	TGTGCCAGCAGTTTATTCCGCGACGAGCAGTACTTC
TRBV9	few	TRBJ1-6	.	CASGPNSPLHF	TGTGCCAGCGGTCCGAACTCACCCCTCCACTTT
TRBV28	.	TRBJ1-2	TRBD1	CASSLGDRFSYTF	TGTGCCAGCAGTTTAGGGGACAGGTTCAGCTACACCTTC
TRBV7-2	.	TRBJ2-7	.	CASSLSPLVYEQYF	TGTGCCAGCAGCTTAAGCCCCTTAGTTTACGAGCAGTACTTC
TRBV28	.	TRBJ1-2	.	CASSLPSGGYTF	TGTGCCAGCAGCCTACCGTCGGGCGGCTACACCTTC
TRBV6-5	.	TRBJ1-4	.	CASSRGALGEKLFF	TGTGCCAGCTCGAGGGGGGCGCTCGGTGAAAAACTGTTTTTT
TRBV7-8	few	TRBJ2-2	.	CASSLRRANTGELFF	TGTGCCAGCAGCCTGAGGAGGGCGAACACCGGGGAGCTGTTTTTT
TRBV7-8	.	TRBJ2-1	TRBD2	CASSLVAGVGNEQFF	TGTGCCAGCAGCTTAGTAGCGGGAGTAGGCAATGAGCAGTTCTTC
TRBV30	once	TRBJ1-1	.	CAWSFSTLGTEAFF	TGTGCCTGGAGTTTCTCGACGCTTGGCACTGAAGCTTTCTTT
TRBV28	.	TRBJ2-7	.	CASISGGNAYEQYF	TGTGCCAGCATATCAGGCGGGAACGCCTACGAGCAGTACTTC
TRBV3-1/TRBV3-2	.	TRBJ2-7	.	CASSQVDSSYEQYF	TGTGCCAGCAGCCAAGTGGACAGCTCCTACGAGCAGTACTTC
TRBV5-4	few	TRBJ1-3	.	CASSSEGASGNTIYF	TGTGCCAGCAGCTCAGAGGGAGCCTCTGGAAACACCATATATTTT
TRBV5-1	.	TRBJ1-3	.	CASSFDSPSSGNTIYF	TGCGCCAGCAGCTTCGACAGCCCGAGCTCTGGAAACACCATATATTTT
TRBV6-1	few	TRBJ2-2	.	CASSDGGILGNTGELFF	TGTGCCAGCAGTGATGGAGGGATCCTTGGAAACACCGGGGAGCTGTTTTTT
TRBV16	.	TRBJ1-1	TRBD1	CASSPRGQMVPEAFF	TGTGCCAGCAGCCCCCGGGGACAGATGGTCCCTGAAGCTTTCTTT
TRBV5-1	.	TRBJ1-1	.	CASSLDTEAFF	TGCGCCAGCAGCTTAGATACTGAAGCTTTCTTT
TRBV15	.	TRBJ2-2	.	CATSRAGEVGRELFF	TGTGCCACCAGCAGAGCGGGGGAAGTGGGAAGGGAGCTGTTTTTT
TRBV28	.	TRBJ2-4	.	CASRPTGKNIQYF	TGTGCCAGCCGACCCACGGGGAAAAACATTCAGTACTTC
TRBV4-1	.	TRBJ1-2	TRBD1	CASSQDDSGGIYGYTF	TGCGCCAGCAGCCAAGATGACTCAGGGGGAATCTATGGCTACACCTTC
TRBV28	.	TRBJ1-1	.	CASSPNTEAFF	TGTGCCAGCAGCCCCAACACTGAAGCTTTCTTT
TRBV28	.	TRBJ2-1	.	CASSFLPAQAYNEQFF	TGTGCCAGCAGTTTCCTGCCCGCACAGGCCTACAATGAGCAGTTCTTC
TRBV7-9	.	TRBJ1-2	.	CASRGAHRDGYTF	TGTGCCAGCAGAGGTGCCCACAGGGACGGCTACACCTTC
TRBV3-1/TRBV3-2	.	TRBJ2-3	.	CASSQPGDTQYF	TGTGCCAGCAGCCAACCCGGGGATACGCAGTATTTT
TRBV24-1	.	TRBJ1-6	.	CATSDSPGPIHF	TGTGCCACCAGTGACTCTCCGGGACCGATCCACTTT
TRBV9	.	TRBJ2-7	TRBD2	CASSVESGSYEQYF	TGTGCCAGCAGCGTAGAGAGCGGGAGCTACGAGCAGTACTTC
TRBV3-1/TRBV3-2	.	TRBJ2-1	.	CASGVVNRGPNEQFF	TGTGCCAGCGGTGTAGTGAACAGAGGACCCAATGAACAGTTCTTC
TRBV3-1/TRBV3-2	few	TRBJ2-3	.	CASSRSGSAASTDTQYF	TGTGCCAGCAGCCGCTCAGGCTCAGCGGCTAGCACAGATACGCAGTATTTT
TRBV4-2	.	TRBJ2-1	.	CASSQGSRASSYNEQFF	TGTGCCAGCAGCCAAGGCTCCAGGGCCAGCTCCTACAATGAGCAGTTCTTC
TRBV28	.	TRBJ1-5	.	CASSFDGSNQPQHF	TGTGCCAGCAGTTTTGATGGTAGCAATCAGCCCCAGCATTTT
TRBV19	.	TRBJ1-4	TRBD1	CASSRQGIVEKLFF	TGTGCCAGTAGCCGACAGGGGATTGTTGAAAAACTGTTTTTT
TRBV18	.	TRBJ1-4	.	CASSDSGNEKLFF	TGTGCCAGCTCCGACAGCGGTAATGAAAAACTGTTTTTT
TRBV11-2	.	TRBJ2-2	TRBD1	CASSPGQGRPGELFF	TGTGCCAGCAGCCCTGGACAGGGGAGACCCGGGGAGCTGTTTTTT
TRBV7-6	.	TRBJ2-7	.	CASSLVTGERSEQYF	TGTGCCAGCAGCTTAGTGACGGGAGAAAGGAGCGAGCAGTACTTC
TRBV2	few	TRBJ1-1	.	CASNLRPTEAFF	TGTGCCAGCAACCTTCGTCCGACTGAAGCTTTCTTT
TRBV19	.	TRBJ2-7	.	CATLAQTYEQYF	TGTGCCACCTTAGCGCAAACCTACGAGCAGTACTTC
TRBV30	.	TRBJ1-1	.	CAWGRLMAWNTEAFF	TGTGCCTGGGGAAGGTTAATGGCTTGGAACACTGAAGCTTTCTTT
TRBV5-6	few	TRBJ1-3	.	CASSLGTVGNTIYF	TGTGCCAGCAGCTTGGGAACAGTCGGAAACACCATATATTTT
TRBV13	once	TRBJ2-6	TRBD2	CASSVGGLNTGANVLTF	TGTGCCAGCAGTGTCGGGGGGTTGAACACCGGGGCCAACGTCCTGACTTTC
TRBV7-3	.	TRBJ1-1	.	CASSLISSTEAFF	TGTGCCAGCAGCTTAATCTCCTCTACTGAAGCTTTCTTT
TRBV7-2	.	TRBJ1-5	.	CASSLPPGQPQHF	TGTGCCAGCAGCTTACCCCCTGGCCAGCCCCAGCATTTT